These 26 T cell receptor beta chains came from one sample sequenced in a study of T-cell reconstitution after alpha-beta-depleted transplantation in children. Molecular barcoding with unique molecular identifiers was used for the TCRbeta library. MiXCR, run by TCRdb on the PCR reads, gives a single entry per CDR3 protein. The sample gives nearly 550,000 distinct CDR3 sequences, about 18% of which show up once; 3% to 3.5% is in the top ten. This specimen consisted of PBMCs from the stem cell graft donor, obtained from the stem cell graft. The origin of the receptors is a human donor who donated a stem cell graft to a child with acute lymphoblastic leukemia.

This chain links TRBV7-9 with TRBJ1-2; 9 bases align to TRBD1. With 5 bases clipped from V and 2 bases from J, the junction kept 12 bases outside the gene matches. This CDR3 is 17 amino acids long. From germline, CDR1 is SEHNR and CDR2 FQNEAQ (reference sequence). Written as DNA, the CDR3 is TGTGCCAGCAGCCCCCCCGGGACAGGGCTTTCCAACTATGGCTACACCTTC. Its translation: CASSPPGTGLSNYGYTF.

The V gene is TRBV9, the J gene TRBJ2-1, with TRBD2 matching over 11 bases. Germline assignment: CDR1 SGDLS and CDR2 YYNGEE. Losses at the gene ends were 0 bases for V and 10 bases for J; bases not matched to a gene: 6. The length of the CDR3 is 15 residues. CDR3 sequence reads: CASSVEGSGRAEQFF. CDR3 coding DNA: TGTGCCAGCAGCGTAGAAGGTAGCGGGAGGGCCGAGCAGTTCTTC.

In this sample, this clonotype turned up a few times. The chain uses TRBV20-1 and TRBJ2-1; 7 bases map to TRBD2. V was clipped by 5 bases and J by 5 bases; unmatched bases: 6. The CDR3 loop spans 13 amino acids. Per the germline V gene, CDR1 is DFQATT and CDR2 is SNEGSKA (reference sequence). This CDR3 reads CSAGGGMNNEQFF. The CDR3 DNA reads TGCAGTGCTGGGGGGGGAATGAACAATGAGCAGTTCTTC.

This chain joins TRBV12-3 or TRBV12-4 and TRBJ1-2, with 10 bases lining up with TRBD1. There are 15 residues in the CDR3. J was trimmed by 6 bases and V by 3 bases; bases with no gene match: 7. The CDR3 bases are TGTGCCAGCAGTTTCTCAGTGACAGGGGGCCATGGCTACACCTTC. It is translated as CASSFSVTGGHGYTF.

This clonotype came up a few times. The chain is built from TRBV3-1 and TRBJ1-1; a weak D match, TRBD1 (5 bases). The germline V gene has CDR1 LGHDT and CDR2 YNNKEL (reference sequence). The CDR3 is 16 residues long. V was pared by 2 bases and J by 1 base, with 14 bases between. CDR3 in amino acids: CASSQPRGGGNTEAFF. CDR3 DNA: TGTGCCAGCAGCCAACCTAGGGGAGGTGGGAACACTGAAGCTTTCTTT.

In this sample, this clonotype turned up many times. CDR3 in amino acids: CASSLWTGGYEQYF. The CDR3 bases are TGTGCCAGCAGCCTGTGGACAGGAGGCTACGAGCAGTACTTC. The rearrangement uses TRBV7-2 and TRBJ2-7, with TRBD1 identical over 7 bases. The CDR3 runs to 14 residues. The junction had 7 bases not matched to a gene; V was cut back by 5 bases and J by 3 bases. Germline V gene data show CDR1 as SGHTA and CDR2 as FQGNSA.

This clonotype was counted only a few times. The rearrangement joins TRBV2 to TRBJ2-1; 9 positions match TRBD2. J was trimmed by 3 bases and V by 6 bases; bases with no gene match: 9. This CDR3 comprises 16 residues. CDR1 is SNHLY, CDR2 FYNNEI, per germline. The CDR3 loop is CASSPEASGIYNEQFF. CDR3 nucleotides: TGTGCCAGCAGCCCAGAGGCTAGCGGGATCTACAATGAGCAGTTCTTC.

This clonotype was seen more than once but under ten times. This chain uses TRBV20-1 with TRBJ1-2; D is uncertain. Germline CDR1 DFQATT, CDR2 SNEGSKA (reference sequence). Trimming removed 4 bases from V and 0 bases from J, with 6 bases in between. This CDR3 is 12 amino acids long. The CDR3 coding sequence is TGCAGTGCTAATATAGCTAACTATGGCTACACCTTC. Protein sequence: CSANIANYGYTF.

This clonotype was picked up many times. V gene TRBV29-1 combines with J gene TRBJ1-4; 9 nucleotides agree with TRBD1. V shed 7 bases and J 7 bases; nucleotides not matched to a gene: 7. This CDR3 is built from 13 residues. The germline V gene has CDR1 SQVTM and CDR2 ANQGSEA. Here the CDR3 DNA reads TGCAGCGCGGACAGGGGACGAGGTGAAAAACTGTTTTTT. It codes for CSADRGRGEKLFF.

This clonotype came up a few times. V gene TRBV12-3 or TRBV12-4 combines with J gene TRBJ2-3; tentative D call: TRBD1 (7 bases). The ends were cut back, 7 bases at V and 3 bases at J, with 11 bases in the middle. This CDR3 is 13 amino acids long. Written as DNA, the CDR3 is TGTGCCAGCACCCAGGGGGGAACAGATACGCAGTATTTT. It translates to CASTQGGTDTQYF.

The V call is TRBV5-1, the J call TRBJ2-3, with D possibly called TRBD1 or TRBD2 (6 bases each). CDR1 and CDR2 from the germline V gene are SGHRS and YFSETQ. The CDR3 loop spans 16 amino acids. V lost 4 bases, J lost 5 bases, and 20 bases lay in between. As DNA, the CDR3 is TGCGCCAGCAGCCCTGGAGTGGGGGGCTGGAAAGATACGCAGTATTTT. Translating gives CASSPGVGGWKDTQYF.

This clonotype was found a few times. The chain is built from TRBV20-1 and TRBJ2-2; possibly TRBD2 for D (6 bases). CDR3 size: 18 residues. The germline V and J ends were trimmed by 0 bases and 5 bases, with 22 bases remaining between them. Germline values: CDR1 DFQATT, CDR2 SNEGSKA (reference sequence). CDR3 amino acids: CSARDSKGRGRRTGELFF. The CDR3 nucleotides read TGCAGTGCTAGAGATAGCAAGGGACGAGGGAGGCGAACCGGGGAGCTGTTTTTT.

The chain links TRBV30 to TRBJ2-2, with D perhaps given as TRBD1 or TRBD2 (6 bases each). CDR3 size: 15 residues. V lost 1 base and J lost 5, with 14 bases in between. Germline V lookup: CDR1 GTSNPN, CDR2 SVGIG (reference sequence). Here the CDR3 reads CAWSDGGQQTGELFF. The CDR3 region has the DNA TGTGCCTGGAGTGACGGGGGACAACAAACCGGGGAGCTGTTTTTT.

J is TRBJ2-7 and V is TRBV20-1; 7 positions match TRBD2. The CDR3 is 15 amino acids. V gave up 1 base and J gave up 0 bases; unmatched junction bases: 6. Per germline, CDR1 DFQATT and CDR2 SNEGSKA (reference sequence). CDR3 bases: TGCAGTGCTAGAGGTCGGAGCGGGGCCTCCTACGAGCAGTACTTC. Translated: CSARGRSGASYEQYF.

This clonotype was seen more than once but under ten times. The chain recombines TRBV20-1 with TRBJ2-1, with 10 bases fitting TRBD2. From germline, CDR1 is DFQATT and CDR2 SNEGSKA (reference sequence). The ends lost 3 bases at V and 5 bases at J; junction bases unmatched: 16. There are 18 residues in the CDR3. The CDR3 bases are TGCAGTGCTAGCGTTTGGCTAGCGGGAGTCGGTGAAAACAATGAGCAGTTCTTC. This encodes CSASVWLAGVGENNEQFF.

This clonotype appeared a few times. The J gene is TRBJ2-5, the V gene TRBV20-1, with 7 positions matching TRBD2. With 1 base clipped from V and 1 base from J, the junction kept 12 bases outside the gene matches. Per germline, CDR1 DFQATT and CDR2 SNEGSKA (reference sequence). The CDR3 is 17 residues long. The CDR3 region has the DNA TGCAGTGCTAGAGCGCTCCTAGGACTAGTCTTCCAAGAGACCCAGTACTTC. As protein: CSARALLGLVFQETQYF.

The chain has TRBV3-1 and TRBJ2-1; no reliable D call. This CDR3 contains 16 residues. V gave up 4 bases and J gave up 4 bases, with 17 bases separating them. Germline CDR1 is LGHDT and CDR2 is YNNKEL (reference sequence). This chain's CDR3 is CASSRVGSGKYNEQFF. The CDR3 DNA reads TGTGCCAGCAGCCGGGTTGGTAGTGGGAAGTACAATGAGCAGTTCTTC.

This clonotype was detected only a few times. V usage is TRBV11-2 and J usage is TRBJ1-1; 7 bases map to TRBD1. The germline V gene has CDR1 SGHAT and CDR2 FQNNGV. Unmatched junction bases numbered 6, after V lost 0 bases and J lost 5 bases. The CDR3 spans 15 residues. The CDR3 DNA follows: TGTGCCAGCAGCTTAGAAGGGGGGACAGCAACTGAAGCTTTCTTT. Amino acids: CASSLEGGTATEAFF.

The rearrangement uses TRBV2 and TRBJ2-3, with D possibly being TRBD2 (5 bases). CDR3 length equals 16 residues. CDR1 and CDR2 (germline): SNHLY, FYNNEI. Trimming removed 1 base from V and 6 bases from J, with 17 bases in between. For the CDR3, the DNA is TGTGCCAGCAGTGAAGATCCTAGCCCTGTGATGGATACGCAGTATTTT. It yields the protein CASSEDPSPVMDTQYF.

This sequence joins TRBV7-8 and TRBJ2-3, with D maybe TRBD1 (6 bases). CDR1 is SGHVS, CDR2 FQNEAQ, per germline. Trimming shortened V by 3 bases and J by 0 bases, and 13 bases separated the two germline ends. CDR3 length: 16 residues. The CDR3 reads CASSFSGTFSTDTQYF. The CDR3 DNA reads TGTGCCAGCAGCTTTAGTGGGACATTCAGCACAGATACGCAGTATTTT.

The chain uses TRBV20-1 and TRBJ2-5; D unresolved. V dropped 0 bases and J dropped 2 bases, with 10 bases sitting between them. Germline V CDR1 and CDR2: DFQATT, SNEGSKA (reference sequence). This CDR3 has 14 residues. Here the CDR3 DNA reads TGCAGTGCTAGAGATGGGCGGATTCAAGAGACCCAGTACTTC. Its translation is CSARDGRIQETQYF.

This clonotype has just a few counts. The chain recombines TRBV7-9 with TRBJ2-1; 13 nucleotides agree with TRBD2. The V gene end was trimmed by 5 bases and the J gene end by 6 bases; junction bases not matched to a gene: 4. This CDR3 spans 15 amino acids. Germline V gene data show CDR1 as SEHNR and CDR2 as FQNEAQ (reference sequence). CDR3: CASSPGTSGANEQFF. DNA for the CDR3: TGTGCCAGCAGCCCCGGGACTAGCGGGGCCAATGAGCAGTTCTTC.

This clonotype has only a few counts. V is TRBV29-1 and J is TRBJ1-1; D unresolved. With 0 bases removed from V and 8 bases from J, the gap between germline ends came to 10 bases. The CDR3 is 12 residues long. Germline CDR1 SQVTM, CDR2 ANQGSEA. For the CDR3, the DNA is TGCAGCGTTGAAGATCTCCGGGAGGAAGCTTTCTTT. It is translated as CSVEDLREEAFF.

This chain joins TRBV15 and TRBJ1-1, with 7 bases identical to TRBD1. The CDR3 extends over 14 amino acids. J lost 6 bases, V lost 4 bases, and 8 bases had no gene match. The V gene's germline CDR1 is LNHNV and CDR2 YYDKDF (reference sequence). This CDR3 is CATSKIRQGAEAFF. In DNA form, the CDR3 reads TGTGCCACCAGCAAGATTAGACAGGGAGCTGAAGCTTTCTTT.

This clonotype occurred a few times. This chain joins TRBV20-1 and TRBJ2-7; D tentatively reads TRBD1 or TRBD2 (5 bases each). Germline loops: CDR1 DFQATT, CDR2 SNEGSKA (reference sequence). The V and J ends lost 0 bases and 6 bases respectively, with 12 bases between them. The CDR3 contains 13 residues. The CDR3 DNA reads TGCAGTGCTAGAGATGCAGGGACCGCCGAGCAGTACTTC. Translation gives CSARDAGTAEQYF.

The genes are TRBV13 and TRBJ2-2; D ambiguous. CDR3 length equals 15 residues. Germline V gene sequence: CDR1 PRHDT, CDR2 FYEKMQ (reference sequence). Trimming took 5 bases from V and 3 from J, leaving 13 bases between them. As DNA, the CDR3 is TGTGCCAGCAGCCCACCCACTGGCTACACCGGGGAGCTGTTTTTT. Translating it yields CASSPPTGYTGELFF.